This TCR beta chain was obtained from a study of T cells after yellow fever vaccination. From the 5' RACE reads, TCRdb called clonotypes with MiXCR, one entry per CDR3 protein. In the table there are around 360,000 distinct CDR3 sequences, around a tenth of which are singletons. Only a few counts were recorded for this clonotype. Its antigen is as yet unknown. The V gene lost 2 bases and the J gene lost 3 bases, with 7 bases spanning the gap. CDR3 size: 13 residues. Per germline, CDR1 MNHEY and CDR2 SVGAGI. The study, taken as a whole, reports: Overall, a small share of clonotypes was seen in both CD4 and CD8 compartments. In post-booster samples, most primary-vaccination clones reappeared (about 96% CD4, 70% to 90% CD8). Abundant clonotypes from the bulk population could get into FACS-sorted repertoires as contaminants.

The sample here was PBMCs, taken on the day of the first yellow fever vaccination. The source is a man aged 18 to 30 who received the YFV17D yellow fever vaccine. The chain uses TRBV6-5 and TRBJ1-1; no firm D call. The CDR3 loop is CASSYGSHTEAFF. In nucleotides, the CDR3 is TGTGCCAGCAGTTACGGCAGCCACACTGAAGCTTTCTTT.